This T cell receptor (beta chain) was recorded in a study of PD-1 blockade in mismatch repair-deficient tumors. Study-wide context: Enrolled about 2013-2016, patients had progressing, pretreated mismatch repair-deficient cancers of 12 to 13 types. Notes on the study in general: Tumor-resident clones, often undetectable pretreatment in blood, expanded then contracted after pembrolizumab.

This CDR3 has 13 amino acids. V was clipped by 1 base and J by 8 bases, with 8 bases between them. Germline V gene lookup returns CDR1 PRHDT and CDR2 FYEKMQ (reference sequence). As regards this clone: Its antigen is currently unknown. Only one base separates this from a far larger clonotype, so it likely reflects a read error. This is likely a read error, given that the CDR3 carries no conserved phenylalanine or tryptophan at its end.

TCRdb's table, derived via immunoSEQ multiplex PCR, lists solely in-frame clones and lacks some. The sample has 100,000 to 150,000 clones, about 85% seen once. The TCR-sequenced patients were a few responders to pembrolizumab. J is TRBJ1-4 and V is TRBV13; D remains ambiguous. This sequence originates from an adult with mismatch repair-deficient cancer. The sample in question was peripheral blood, obtained 44 weeks after starting pembrolizumab. CDR3: CASSLVPDEKLFY. The CDR3 nucleotides read TGTGCCAGCAGCTTAGTGCCAGACGAAAAACTGTTTTAT.